Listed below are T cell receptor beta chains from one sample, sequenced in a study of response to subunit inactivated influenza vaccine. TCRdb redid the calling of the RT-PCR reads with MiXCR, one entry per CDR3 protein. The sample has fewer than 800,000 distinct CDR3 sequences; approximately 14% are singletons. This specimen consisted of PBMCs from blood, obtained 11 to 12 days after vaccination. The receptors here all came from a man aged 50 or older who received an inactivated influenza vaccine. Each CDR3 is given with its conserved first and last residue. The order of the fields is J gene, clone size, D gene, V gene, CDR3 protein, CDR3 DNA. A D gene is named only where the DNA matches it firmly. The size of a clone is reported for some rows only, either as once, few or many, or as a class for expanded clones.

TRBJ2-2,many,NA,TRBV5-1,CASSWAAVPANTGELFF,TGCGCCAGCAGCTGGGCGGCAGTACCAGCGAACACCGGGGAGCTGTTTTTT
TRBJ1-3,few,NA,TRBV25-1,CASSRDINSGNTIYF,TGTGCCAGTTCGAGGGACATCAACTCTGGAAACACCATATATTTT
TRBJ2-7,NA,TRBD1,TRBV7-2,CASSLQDRPTYEQYF,TGTGCCAGCAGCTTACAGGACAGGCCGACCTACGAGCAGTACTTC
TRBJ1-1,NA,TRBD1,TRBV13,CASGLKTGLNTEAFF,TGTGCCAGCGGACTTAAGACAGGGCTGAACACTGAAGCTTTCTTT
TRBJ2-7,NA,NA,TRBV6-5,CASSSGTANSYEQYF,TGTGCCAGCAGTTCCGGGACCGCAAACTCCTACGAGCAGTACTTC
TRBJ2-2,few,TRBD2,TRBV12-3/TRBV12-4,CASTPTGGRNGELFF,TGTGCCAGCACCCCCACGGGAGGGAGGAACGGGGAGCTGTTTTTT
TRBJ2-1,many,NA,TRBV7-3,CASSFVGDEQFF,TGTGCCAGCAGCTTTGTAGGGGATGAGCAGTTCTTC
TRBJ2-1,NA,NA,TRBV10-3,CAISARQLDNEQFF,TGTGCCATCAGCGCTAGGCAACTAGACAATGAGCAGTTCTTC
TRBJ2-3,few,TRBD2,TRBV29-1,CSAAEGGRGDTQYF,TGCAGCGCTGCCGAGGGCGGGAGGGGGGATACGCAGTATTTT
TRBJ2-7,few,NA,TRBV11-2,CASSLDGRWGVETYEQYF,TGTGCCAGCAGCTTAGATGGCCGGTGGGGGGTTGAGACCTACGAGCAGTACTTC
TRBJ2-5,NA,NA,TRBV29-1,CSALGDQETQYF,TGCAGCGCACTAGGGGACCAAGAGACCCAGTACTTC
TRBJ2-5,NA,NA,TRBV11-2,CASSLGFLGTQYF,TGTGCCAGCAGCTTAGGTTTCCTTGGGACCCAGTACTTC
TRBJ2-1,few,NA,TRBV5-1,CASSLVSYEQFF,TGCGCCAGCAGCTTGGTTTCGTATGAGCAGTTCTTC
TRBJ2-7,few,TRBD2,TRBV4-3,CASSQASGGPYEQYF,TGCGCCAGCAGCCAAGCTAGCGGGGGCCCTTACGAGCAGTACTTC
TRBJ1-1,few,TRBD1,TRBV6-5,CASSFRQGGGTEAFF,TGTGCCAGCAGTTTCAGACAGGGAGGAGGAACTGAAGCTTTCTTT